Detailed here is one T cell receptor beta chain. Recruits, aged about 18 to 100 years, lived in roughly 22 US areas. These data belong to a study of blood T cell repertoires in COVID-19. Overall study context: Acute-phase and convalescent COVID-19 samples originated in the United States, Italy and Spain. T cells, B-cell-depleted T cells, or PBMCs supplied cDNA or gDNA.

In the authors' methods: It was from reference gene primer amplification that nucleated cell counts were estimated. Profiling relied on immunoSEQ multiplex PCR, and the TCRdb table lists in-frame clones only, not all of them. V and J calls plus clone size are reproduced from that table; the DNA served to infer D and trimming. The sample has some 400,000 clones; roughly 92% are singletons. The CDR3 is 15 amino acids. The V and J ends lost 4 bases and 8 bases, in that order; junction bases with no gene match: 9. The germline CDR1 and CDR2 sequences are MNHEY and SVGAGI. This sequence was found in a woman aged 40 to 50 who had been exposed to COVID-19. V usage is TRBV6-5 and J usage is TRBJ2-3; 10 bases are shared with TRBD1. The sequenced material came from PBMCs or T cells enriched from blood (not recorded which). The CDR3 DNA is TGTGCCAGCAGTTCCGGGGGGACAGGGGCGTTTACGCAGTATTTT. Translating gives CASSSGGTGAFTQYF.